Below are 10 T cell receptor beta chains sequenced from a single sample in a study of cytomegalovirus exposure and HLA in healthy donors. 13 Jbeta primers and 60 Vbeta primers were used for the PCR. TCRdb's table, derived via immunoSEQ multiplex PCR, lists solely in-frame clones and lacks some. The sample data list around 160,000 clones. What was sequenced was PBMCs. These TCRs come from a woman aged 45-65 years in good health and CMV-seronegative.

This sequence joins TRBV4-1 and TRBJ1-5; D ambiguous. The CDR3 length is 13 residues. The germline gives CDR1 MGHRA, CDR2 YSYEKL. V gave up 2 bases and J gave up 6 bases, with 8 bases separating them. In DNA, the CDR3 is TGCGCCAGCAGCCAAAGAGATTCTCAGCCCCAGCATTTT. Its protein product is CASSQRDSQPQHF.

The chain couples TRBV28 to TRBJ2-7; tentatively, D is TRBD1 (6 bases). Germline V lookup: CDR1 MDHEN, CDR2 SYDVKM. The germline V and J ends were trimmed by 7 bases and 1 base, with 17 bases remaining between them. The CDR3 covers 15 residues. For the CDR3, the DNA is TGTGCCAGCACTAACAGGGCCTATCCTTCCTACGAGCAGTACTTC. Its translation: CASTNRAYPSYEQYF.

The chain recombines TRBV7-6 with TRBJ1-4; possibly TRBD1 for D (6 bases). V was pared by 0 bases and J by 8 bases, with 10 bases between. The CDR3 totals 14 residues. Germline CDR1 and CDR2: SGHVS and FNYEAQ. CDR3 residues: CASSLAGGGEKLFF. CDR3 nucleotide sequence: TGTGCCAGCAGCTTAGCTGGGGGCGGAGAAAAACTGTTTTTT.

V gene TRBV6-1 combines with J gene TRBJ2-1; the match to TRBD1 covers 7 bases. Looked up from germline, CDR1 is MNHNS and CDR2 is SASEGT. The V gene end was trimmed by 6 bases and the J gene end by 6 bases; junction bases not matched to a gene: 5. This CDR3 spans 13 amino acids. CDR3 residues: CASRETGSNEQFF. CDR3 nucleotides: TGTGCCAGCAGAGAGACAGGGAGCAATGAGCAGTTCTTC.

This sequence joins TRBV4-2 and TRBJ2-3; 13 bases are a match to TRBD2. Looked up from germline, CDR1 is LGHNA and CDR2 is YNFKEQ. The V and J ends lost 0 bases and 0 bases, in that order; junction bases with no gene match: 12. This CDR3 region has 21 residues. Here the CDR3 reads CASSQDRLGLAGRGSTDTQYF. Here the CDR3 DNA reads TGTGCCAGCAGCCAAGATCGCTTGGGACTAGCGGGGAGGGGCAGCACAGATACGCAGTATTTT.

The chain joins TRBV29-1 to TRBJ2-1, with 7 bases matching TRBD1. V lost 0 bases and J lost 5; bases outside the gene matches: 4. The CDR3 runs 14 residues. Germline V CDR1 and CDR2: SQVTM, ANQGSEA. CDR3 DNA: TGCAGCGTTGAAGATCCGGGGACAGACAATGAGCAGTTCTTC. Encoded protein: CSVEDPGTDNEQFF.

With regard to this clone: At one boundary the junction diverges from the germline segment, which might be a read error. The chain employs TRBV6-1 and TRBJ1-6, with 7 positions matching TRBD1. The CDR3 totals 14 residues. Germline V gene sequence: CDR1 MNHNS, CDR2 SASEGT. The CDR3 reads CAGSRTGLSSSLHF. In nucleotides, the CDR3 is TGTGCCGGCAGCCGGACAGGACTTTCCTCTTCCCTCCACTTT.

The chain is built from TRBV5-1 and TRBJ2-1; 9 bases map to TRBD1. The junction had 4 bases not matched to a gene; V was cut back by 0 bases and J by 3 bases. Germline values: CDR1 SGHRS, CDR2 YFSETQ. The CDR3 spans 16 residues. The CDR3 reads CASSLATGGDYNEQFF. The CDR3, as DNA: TGCGCCAGCAGCTTGGCCACAGGGGGCGACTACAATGAGCAGTTCTTC.

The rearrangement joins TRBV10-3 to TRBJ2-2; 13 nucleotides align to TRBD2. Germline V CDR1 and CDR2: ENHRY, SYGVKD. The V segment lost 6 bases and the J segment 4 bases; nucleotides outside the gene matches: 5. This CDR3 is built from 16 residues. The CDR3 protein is CAISRLAGGSTGELFF. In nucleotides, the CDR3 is TGTGCCATCAGCCGACTAGCGGGGGGTTCCACCGGGGAGCTGTTTTTT.

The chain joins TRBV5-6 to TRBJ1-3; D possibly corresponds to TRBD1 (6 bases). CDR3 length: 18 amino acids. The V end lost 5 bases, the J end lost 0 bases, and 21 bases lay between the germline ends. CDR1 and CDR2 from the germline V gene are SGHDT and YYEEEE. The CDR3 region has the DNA TGTGCCAGCAGTCAACAGGGCGTATTTGTATTCTCTGGAAACACCATATATTTT. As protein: CASSQQGVFVFSGNTIYF.